The 8 T cell receptor beta chains below were found in one sample sequenced in a study of T cell responses to AZD1222 COVID-19 vaccine. Sequencing was performed with immunoSEQ multiplex PCR; in TCRdb, only in-frame clones are kept and a portion is missing. Counted here are approximately 77,000 clones, just over 90% occurring once; the ten biggest clones make up roughly 6.8%. The specimen comprised peripheral blood, sampled on day 0 of MenACWY control vaccination. The receptors shown here come from an adult in good health.

This chain uses TRBV29-1 with TRBJ1-1; D is possibly TRBD1 (5 bases). This CDR3 is built from 13 residues. Germline V gene sequence: CDR1 SQVTM, CDR2 ANQGSEA. V was trimmed by 3 bases and J by 10 bases, leaving 18 bases between them. DNA for the CDR3: TGCAGCGTTGAGATTGCAAGGGGCTCGGGAGCTTTCTTT. Amino acid sequence: CSVEIARGSGAFF. Using reference TRBV29-1 and TRBJ1-1 for the parts outside the CDR3, the full variable domain is SAVISQKPSRDICQRGTSLTIQCQVDSQVTMMFWYRQQPGQSLTLIATANQGSEATYESGFVIDKFPISRPNLTFSTLTVSNMSPEDSSIYLCSVEIARGSGAFFGQGTRLTVV.

The chain combines TRBV6-2 or TRBV6-3 with TRBJ2-5; possibly TRBD2 for D (6 bases). Germline V gene data show CDR1 as MNHEY and CDR2 as SVGEGT. The CDR3 has 14 amino acids. The V end lost 5 bases, the J end lost 5 bases, and 15 bases lay between the germline ends. This CDR3 is CASSGTPIFETQYF. CDR3 nucleotides: TGTGCCAGCAGTGGGACTCCGATTTTTGAGACCCAGTACTTC.

J is TRBJ1-1 and V is TRBV2; 11 bases map to TRBD1. Germline CDR1 is SNHLY and CDR2 is FYNNEI. V shed 7 bases and J 4 bases; nucleotides not matched to a gene: 5. The CDR3 covers 14 residues. In DNA, the CDR3 is TGTGCCAGCACCGGACAGGGGGCTGTCACTGAAGCTTTCTTT. Translated: CASTGQGAVTEAFF.

J is TRBJ2-3 and V is TRBV6-2 or TRBV6-3; TRBD1 matches 7 bases. Germline lookup yields CDR1 MNHEY and CDR2 SVGEGT. V lost 6 bases to trimming and J lost 0 bases; unmatched junction nucleotides: 9. The CDR3 consists of 16 residues. CDR3 DNA sequence: TGTGCCAGCAGCCGATTGAAGACAGGGAGCACAGATACGCAGTATTTT. Protein product: CASSRLKTGSTDTQYF.

CDR3 sequence reads: CASSPLGGAAGELFF. CDR3 nucleotides: TGTGCCAGCAGCCCCTTGGGGGGGGCCGCCGGGGAGCTGTTTTTT. This rearrangement joins TRBV5-6 to TRBJ2-2; D perhaps matches TRBD2 (7 bases). The V and J ends lost 4 bases and 6 bases respectively, with 16 bases between them. The CDR3 is made up of 15 amino acids. Per germline, CDR1 SGHDT and CDR2 YYEEEE. Complete variable domain (other parts from reference TRBV5-6 and TRBJ2-2): DAGVTQSPTHLIKTRGQQVTLRCSPKSGHDTVSWYQQALGQGPQFIFQYYEEEERQRGNFPDRFSGHQFPNYSSELNVNALLLGDSALYLCASSPLGGAAGELFFGEGSRLTVL.

The CDR3 loop reads CASSATAPLAGGTGELFF. The CDR3 region has the DNA TGTGCCAGCAGCGCTACCGCACCTTTAGCGGGAGGAACCGGGGAGCTGTTTTTT. This chain uses TRBV9 with TRBJ2-2; 10 nucleotides agree with TRBD2. The CDR3 has 18 residues. With 3 bases clipped from V and 5 bases from J, the junction kept 13 bases outside the gene matches. CDR1 SGDLS and CDR2 YYNGEE come from the germline V gene.

The rearrangement links TRBV7-2 to TRBJ2-3, with D perhaps TRBD1 (5 bases). V was shortened by 1 base and J by 4 bases, with 18 bases between the two germline ends. Germline values: CDR1 SGHTA, CDR2 FQGNSA. CDR3 size: 17 residues. For the CDR3, the DNA is TGTGCCAGCAGCTTAGAGGGGTGGGCGGCTGGCGCAGATACGCAGTATTTT. This codes for CASSLEGWAAGADTQYF. Combining the CDR3 with reference TRBV7-2 and TRBJ2-3 gives the whole variable domain GAGVSQSPSNKVTEKGKDVELRCDPISGHTALYWYRQSLGQGLEFLIYFQGNSAPDKSGLPSDRFSAERTGGSVSTLTIQRTQQEDSAVYLCASSLEGWAAGADTQYFGPGTRLTVL.

This chain's CDR3 is CASSYKGGWGTDTQYF. The DNA of the CDR3 is TGTGCCAGCAGCTACAAAGGAGGCTGGGGCACAGATACGCAGTATTTT. V is TRBV13 and J is TRBJ2-3, with D perhaps TRBD2 (5 bases). The length of the CDR3 is 16 residues. Trimming removed 4 bases at V and 1 base at J, with 15 bases between. Looked up from germline, CDR1 is PRHDT and CDR2 is FYEKMQ (reference sequence).